The present T cell receptor (beta chain) was sequenced within a study of cytomegalovirus exposure and HLA in healthy donors. Across the whole study: From donors who were HLA-typed, an early data release held about 89 million unique TCRs.

CDR3 length: 15 residues. The trim removed 4 bases at V and 8 bases at J, leaving 10 bases unmatched. From germline, CDR1 is LGHNA and CDR2 YSLEER. Concerning this clone itself: The antigen remains undetermined.

Study-wide results and limits: Associated with HLA alleles at 0.05 false discovery rate in a later analysis were some 16,000 TCR beta sequences. The study flagged about 150 TCR beta chains as cytomegalovirus-associated. TCR sequences were mostly rare, though some public TCRs occurred in many donors.

This PCR relied on a set of 60 Vbeta primers and 13 Jbeta primers. Profiling relied on immunoSEQ multiplex PCR, and the TCRdb table lists in-frame clones only, not all of them. Among some 160,000 clones listed, around 73% were seen once. The chain links TRBV4-3 to TRBJ1-2, with 10 bases lining up with TRBD1. The sequencing input was PBMCs. This receptor was identified in a male donor in good health and CMV-seronegative. The CDR3 DNA follows: TGCGCCAGCAGCCCTTCATCCGGGACAGGGGTCGGCTACACCTTC. Translation gives CASSPSSGTGVGYTF.